Listed here is a single T cell receptor beta chain. Per the study methods: Quantification of nucleated cells was approximated via reference gene primer amplification. The protocol was immunoSEQ multiplex PCR, while the TCRdb copy is restricted to in-frame clones and leaves out a portion. D and trimming were read from the DNA, whereas the V and J calls and clone size are those reported in that table. Of fewer than 250,000 clones in the sample, roughly 82% were seen once. The sample comes from a study of blood T cell repertoires in COVID-19. Study-wide background: Some COVID-19 samples were acute and others convalescent; all came from the United States, Italy and Spain. T cells, B-cell-depleted T cells, or PBMCs provided the cDNA or gDNA that served as material.

V was cut by 5 bases and J by 2 bases, with 9 bases left in between. Germline CDR1 and CDR2: MNHEY and SVGAGI. The CDR3 extends over 14 amino acids. The Seattle site enrolled patients during active infection and followed them longitudinally. This receptor was taken from a woman in her sixties with COVID-19, enrolled during active disease. The rearrangement uses TRBV6-5 and TRBJ2-2; possible D gene TRBD1, 6 bases. Material: peripheral blood. The DNA of the CDR3 is TGTGCCAGCAGTAGGACAGAAAACACCGGGGAGCTGTTTTTT. Encoded protein: CASSRTENTGELFF.